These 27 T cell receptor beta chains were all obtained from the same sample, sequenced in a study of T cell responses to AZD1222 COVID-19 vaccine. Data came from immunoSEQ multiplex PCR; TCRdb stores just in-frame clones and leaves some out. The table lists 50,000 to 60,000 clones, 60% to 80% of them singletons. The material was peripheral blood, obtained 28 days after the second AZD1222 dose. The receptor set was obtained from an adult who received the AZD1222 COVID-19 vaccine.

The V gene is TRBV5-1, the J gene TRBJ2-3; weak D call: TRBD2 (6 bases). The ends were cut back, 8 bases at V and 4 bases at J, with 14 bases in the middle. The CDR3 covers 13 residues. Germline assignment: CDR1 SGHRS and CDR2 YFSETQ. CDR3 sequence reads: CASAGPGADTQYF. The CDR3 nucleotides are TGCGCCAGTGCCGGGCCGGGGGCAGATACGCAGTATTTT.

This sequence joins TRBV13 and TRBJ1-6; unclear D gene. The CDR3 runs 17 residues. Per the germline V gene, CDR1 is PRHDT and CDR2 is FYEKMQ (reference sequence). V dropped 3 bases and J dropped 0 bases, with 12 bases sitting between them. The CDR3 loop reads CASSFGRSSSYNSPLHF. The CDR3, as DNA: TGTGCCAGCAGCTTCGGGAGGTCGAGCTCCTATAATTCACCCCTCCACTTT.

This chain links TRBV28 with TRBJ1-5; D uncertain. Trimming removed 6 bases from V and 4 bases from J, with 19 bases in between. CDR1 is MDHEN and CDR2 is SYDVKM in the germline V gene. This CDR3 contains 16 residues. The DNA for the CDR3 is TGTGCCAGCAGCACCCCAGACGGAGGAGAAAATCAGCCCCAGCATTTT. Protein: CASSTPDGGENQPQHF.

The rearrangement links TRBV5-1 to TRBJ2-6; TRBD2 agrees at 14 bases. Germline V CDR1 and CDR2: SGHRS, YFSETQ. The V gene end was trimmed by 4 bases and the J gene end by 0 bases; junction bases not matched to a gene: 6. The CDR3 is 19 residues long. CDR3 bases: TGCGCCAGCAGCCCCCGGACTAGCGGGGGGTTCTCTGGGGCCAACGTCCTGACTTTC. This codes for CASSPRTSGGFSGANVLTF.

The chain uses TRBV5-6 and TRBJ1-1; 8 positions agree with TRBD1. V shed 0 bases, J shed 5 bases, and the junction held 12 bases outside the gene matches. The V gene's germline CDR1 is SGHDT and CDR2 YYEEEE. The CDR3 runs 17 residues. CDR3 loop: CASSLALTGVMGTEAFF. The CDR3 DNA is TGTGCCAGCAGCTTGGCCCTGACAGGGGTTATGGGAACTGAAGCTTTCTTT.

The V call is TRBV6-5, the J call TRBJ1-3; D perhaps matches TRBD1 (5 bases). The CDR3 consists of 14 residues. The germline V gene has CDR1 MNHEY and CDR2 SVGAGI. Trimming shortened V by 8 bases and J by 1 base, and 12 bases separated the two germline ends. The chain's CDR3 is CASLDRESGNTIYF. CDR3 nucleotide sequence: TGTGCCAGCCTAGACAGAGAATCTGGAAACACCATATATTTT.

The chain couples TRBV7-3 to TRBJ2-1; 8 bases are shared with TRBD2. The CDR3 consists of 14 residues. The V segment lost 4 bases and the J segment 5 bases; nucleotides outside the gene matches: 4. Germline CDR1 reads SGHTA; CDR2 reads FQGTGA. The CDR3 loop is CASSYGLANNEQFF. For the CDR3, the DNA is TGTGCCAGCAGCTATGGACTAGCTAACAATGAGCAGTTCTTC.

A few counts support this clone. The CDR3 loop is CASRASLNTEAFF. The CDR3 DNA reads as TGTGCCAGCAGGGCCAGTTTGAACACTGAAGCTTTCTTT. This chain connects TRBV2 to TRBJ1-1; D unclear. V was trimmed by 6 bases and J by 0 bases, leaving 8 bases between them. Germline V gene sequence: CDR1 SNHLY, CDR2 FYNNEI. The CDR3 consists of 13 residues.

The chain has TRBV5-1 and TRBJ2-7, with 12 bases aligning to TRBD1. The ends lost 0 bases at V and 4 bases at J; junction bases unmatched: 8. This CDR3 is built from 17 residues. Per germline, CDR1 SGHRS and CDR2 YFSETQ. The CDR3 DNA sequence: TGCGCCAGCAGCTTGGGGCCCCCGGGACAGGGGGCTTACGAGCAGTACTTC. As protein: CASSLGPPGQGAYEQYF.

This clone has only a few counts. The CDR3 nucleotides read TGTGCCAGCAGTGGACTAGCGGGAGCAAACTACGAGCAGTACTTC. Translated, it gives CASSGLAGANYEQYF. The chain carries TRBV2 and TRBJ2-7; 12 bases match TRBD2. The CDR3 contains 15 residues. Germline CDR1 SNHLY, CDR2 FYNNEI. The V gene end was trimmed by 4 bases and the J gene end by 3 bases; junction bases not matched to a gene: 4. Full variable domain (remainder filled in from reference TRBV2 and TRBJ2-7): EPEVTQTPSHQVTQMGQEVILRCVPISNHLYFYWYRQILGQKVEFLVSFYNNEISEKSEIFDDQFSVERPDGSNFTLKIRSTKLEDSAMYFCASSGLAGANYEQYFGPGTRLTVT.

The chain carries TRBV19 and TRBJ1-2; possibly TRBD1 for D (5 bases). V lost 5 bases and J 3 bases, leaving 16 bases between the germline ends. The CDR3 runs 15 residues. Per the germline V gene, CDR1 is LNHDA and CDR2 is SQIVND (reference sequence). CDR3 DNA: TGTGCCAGTAGTGCGGCAGGGCAGATCGACTATGGCTACACCTTC. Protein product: CASSAAGQIDYGYTF. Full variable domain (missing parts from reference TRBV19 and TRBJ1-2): DGGITQSPKYLFRKEGQNVTLSCEQNLNHDAMYWYRQDPGQGLRLIYYSQIVNDFQKGDIAEGYSVSREKKESFPLTVTSAQKNPTAFYLCASSAAGQIDYGYTFGSGTRLTVV.

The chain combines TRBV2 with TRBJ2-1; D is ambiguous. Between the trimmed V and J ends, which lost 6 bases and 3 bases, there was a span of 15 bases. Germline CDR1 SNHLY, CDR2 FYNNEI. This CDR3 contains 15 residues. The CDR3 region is CASSLNSNHYNEQFF. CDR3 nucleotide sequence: TGTGCCAGCAGCCTTAACAGCAACCACTACAATGAGCAGTTCTTC.

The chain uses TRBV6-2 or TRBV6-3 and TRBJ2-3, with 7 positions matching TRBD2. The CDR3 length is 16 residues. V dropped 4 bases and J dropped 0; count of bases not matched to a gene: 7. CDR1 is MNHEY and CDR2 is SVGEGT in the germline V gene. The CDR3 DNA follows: TGTGCCAGCAGTTCCTTTAGCGGGCCTAGCACAGATACGCAGTATTTT. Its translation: CASSSFSGPSTDTQYF.

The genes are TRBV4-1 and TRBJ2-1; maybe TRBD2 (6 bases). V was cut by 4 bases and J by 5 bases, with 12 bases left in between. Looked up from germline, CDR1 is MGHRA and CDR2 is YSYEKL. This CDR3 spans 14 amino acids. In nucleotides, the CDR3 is TGCGCCAGCAGCCCCCTAGCGAGGAACAATGAGCAGTTCTTC. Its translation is CASSPLARNNEQFF.

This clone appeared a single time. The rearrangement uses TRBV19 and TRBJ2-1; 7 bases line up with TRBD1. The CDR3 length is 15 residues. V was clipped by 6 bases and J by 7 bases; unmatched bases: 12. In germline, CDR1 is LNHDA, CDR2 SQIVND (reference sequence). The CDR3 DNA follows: TGTGCCAGTAGCCACGACAGGGATCCTTTTAATGAGCAGTTCTTC. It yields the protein CASSHDRDPFNEQFF.

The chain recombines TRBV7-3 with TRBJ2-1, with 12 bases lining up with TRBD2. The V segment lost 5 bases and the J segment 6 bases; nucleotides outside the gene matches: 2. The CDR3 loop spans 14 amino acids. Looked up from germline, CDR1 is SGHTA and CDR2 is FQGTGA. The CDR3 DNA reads TGTGCCAGCAGCAAACTAGCGGGAGGCAATGAGCAGTTCTTC. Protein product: CASSKLAGGNEQFF.

The CDR3 is CASSVDSRGYTF. The CDR3 DNA reads TGTGCCAGCAGTGTGGACAGCCGGGGCTACACCTTC. V is TRBV28 and J is TRBJ1-2; possibly TRBD1 for D (6 bases). Looked up from germline, CDR1 is MDHEN and CDR2 is SYDVKM. CDR3 length: 12 residues. V shed 5 bases and J shed 8 bases, with 12 bases lying between them.

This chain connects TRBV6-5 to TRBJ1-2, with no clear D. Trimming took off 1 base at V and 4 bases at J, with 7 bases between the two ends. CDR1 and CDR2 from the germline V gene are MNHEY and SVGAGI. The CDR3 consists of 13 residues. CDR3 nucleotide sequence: TGTGCCAGCAGTTACTGGGAAACCTATGGCTACACCTTC. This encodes CASSYWETYGYTF.

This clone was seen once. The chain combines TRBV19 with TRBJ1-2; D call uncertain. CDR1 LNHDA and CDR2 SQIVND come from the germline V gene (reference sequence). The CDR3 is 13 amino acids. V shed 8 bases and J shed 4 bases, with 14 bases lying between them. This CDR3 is CASLEKNGYGYTF. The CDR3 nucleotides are TGTGCCAGTTTAGAGAAGAACGGCTATGGCTACACCTTC.

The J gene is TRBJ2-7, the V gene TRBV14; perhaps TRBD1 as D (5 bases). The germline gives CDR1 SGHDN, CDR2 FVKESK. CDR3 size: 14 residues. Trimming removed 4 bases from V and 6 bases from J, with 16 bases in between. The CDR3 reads CASSRFQGTVEQYF. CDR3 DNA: TGTGCCAGCAGCCGGTTCCAGGGTACGGTCGAGCAGTACTTC.

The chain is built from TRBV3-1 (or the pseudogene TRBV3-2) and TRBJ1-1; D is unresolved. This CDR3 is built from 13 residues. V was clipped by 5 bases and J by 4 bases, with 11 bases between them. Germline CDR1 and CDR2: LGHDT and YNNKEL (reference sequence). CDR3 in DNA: TGTGCCAGCAGCATGAGGGCGTTCACTGAAGCTTTCTTT. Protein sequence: CASSMRAFTEAFF.

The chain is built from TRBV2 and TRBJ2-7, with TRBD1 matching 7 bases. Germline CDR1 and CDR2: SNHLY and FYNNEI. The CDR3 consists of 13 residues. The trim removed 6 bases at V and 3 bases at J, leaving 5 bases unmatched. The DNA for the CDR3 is TGTGCCAGCAGATCGACAGGGCGCTACGAGCAGTACGTC. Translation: CASRSTGRYEQYV.

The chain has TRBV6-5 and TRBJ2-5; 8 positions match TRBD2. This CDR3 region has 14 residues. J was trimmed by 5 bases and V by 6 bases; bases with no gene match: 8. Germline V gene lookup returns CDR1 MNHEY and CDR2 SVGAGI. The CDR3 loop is CASRRGREGETQYF. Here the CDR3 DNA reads TGTGCCAGCAGACGCGGACGGGAGGGGGAGACCCAGTACTTC.

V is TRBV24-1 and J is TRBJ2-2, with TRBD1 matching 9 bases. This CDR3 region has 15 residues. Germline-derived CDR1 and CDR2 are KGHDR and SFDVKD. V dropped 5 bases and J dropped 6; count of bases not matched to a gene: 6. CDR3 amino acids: CATSGTGVFSGELFF. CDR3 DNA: TGTGCCACCAGTGGGACAGGGGTTTTCTCCGGGGAGCTGTTTTTT.

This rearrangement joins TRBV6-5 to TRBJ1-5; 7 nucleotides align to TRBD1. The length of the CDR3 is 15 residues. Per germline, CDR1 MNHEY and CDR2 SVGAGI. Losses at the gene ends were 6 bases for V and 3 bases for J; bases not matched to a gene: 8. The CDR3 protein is CASSFGTDHNQPQHF. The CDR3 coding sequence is TGTGCCAGCAGCTTCGGGACAGATCACAATCAGCCCCAGCATTTT.

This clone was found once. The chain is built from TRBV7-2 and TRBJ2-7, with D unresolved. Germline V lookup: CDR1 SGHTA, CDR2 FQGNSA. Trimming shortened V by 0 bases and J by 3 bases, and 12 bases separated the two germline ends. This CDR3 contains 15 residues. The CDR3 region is CASSLAGRRSYEQYF. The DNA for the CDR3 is TGTGCCAGCAGCTTAGCGGGTCGAAGAAGCTACGAGCAGTACTTC.

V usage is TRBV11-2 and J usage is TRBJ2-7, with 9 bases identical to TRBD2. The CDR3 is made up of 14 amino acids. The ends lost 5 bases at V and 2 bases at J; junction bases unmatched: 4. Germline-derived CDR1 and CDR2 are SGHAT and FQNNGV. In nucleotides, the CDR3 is TGTGCCAGCAGCGGAAGACTAGCGGCCTACGAGCAGTACTTC. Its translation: CASSGRLAAYEQYF.